Below, 9 T cell receptor beta chains from the same sample are listed, as sequenced in a study of cytotoxic CD8 clonotypes in ibrutinib-treated CLL. Produced via immunoSEQ multiplex PCR; TCRdb's table is partial and in-frame only. The repertoire includes roughly 220,000 clones, just under 80% of them detected once, and about an eighth sits in the top ten. The sample consisted of PBMCs, taken after 12 months of ibrutinib treatment. The origin of the receptors is a human donor with chronic lymphocytic leukemia.

This chain links TRBV4-1 with TRBJ2-1; 9 positions agree with TRBD1. The CDR3 runs 17 residues. CDR1 is MGHRA, CDR2 YSYEKL, per germline. V shed 4 bases and J 10 bases; nucleotides not matched to a gene: 17. The CDR3 nucleotides read TGCGCCAGCAGCCGCAACGCCTGGGACAGGGCTTTTGAGGAGCAGTTCTTC. Its protein product is CASSRNAWDRAFEEQFF.

The CDR3 spells CASSPGTTGNEKLFF. CDR3 DNA sequence: TGCGCCAGCAGCCCGGGAACAACAGGGAATGAAAAACTGTTTTTT. J is TRBJ1-4 and V is TRBV5-1; a possible D gene is TRBD1 (6 bases). CDR1 SGHRS and CDR2 YFSETQ come from the germline V gene. This CDR3 is 15 amino acids long. V was shortened by 4 bases and J by 5 bases, with 15 bases between the two germline ends. Using reference TRBV5-1 and TRBJ1-4 for the parts outside the CDR3, the full variable domain is KAGVTQTPRYLIKTRGQQVTLSCSPISGHRSVSWYQQTPGQGLQFLFEYFSETQRNKGNFPGRFSGRQFSNSRSEMNVSTLELGDSALYLCASSPGTTGNEKLFFGSGTQLSVL.

The chain recombines TRBV9 with TRBJ2-1, with unresolved D. V dropped 4 bases and J dropped 8 bases, with 7 bases sitting between them. Per germline, CDR1 SGDLS and CDR2 YYNGEE. The CDR3 has 11 amino acids. CDR3 protein: CASSPRDEQFF. Written as DNA, the CDR3 is TGTGCCAGCAGCCCCCGAGATGAGCAGTTCTTC.

The V call is TRBV5-3, the J call TRBJ2-1; 9 positions match TRBD2. TRBV5-3 is classed as an ORF, of uncertain function. The CDR3 is 17 amino acids. V lost 4 bases to trimming and J lost 8 bases; unmatched junction nucleotides: 16. The DNA of the CDR3 is TGTGCCAGAAGCCGATTAAACTCTAGCGGGGCTACGCATGAGCAGTTCTTC. Translating gives CARSRLNSSGATHEQFF.

This chain links TRBV4-1 with TRBJ2-3; no clear D. V dropped 2 bases and J dropped 4 bases, with 7 bases sitting between them. The CDR3 length is 13 residues. Germline V gene sequence: CDR1 MGHRA, CDR2 YSYEKL. CDR3 in amino acids: CASSQIIADTQYF. The CDR3, as DNA: TGCGCCAGCAGCCAAATTATAGCAGATACGCAGTATTTT.

CDR3 loop: CASSLEWEQYF. The DNA for the CDR3 is TGTGCCAGCAGCTTGGAATGGGAGCAGTACTTC. This chain links TRBV5-6 with TRBJ2-7; D is ambiguous. The V gene lost 0 bases and the J gene lost 7 bases, with 5 bases spanning the gap. The CDR3 is 11 amino acids. Germline lookup yields CDR1 SGHDT and CDR2 YYEEEE.

The chain joins TRBV27 to TRBJ1-2; D unclear. The V end lost 4 bases, the J end lost 6 bases, and 3 bases lay between the germline ends. Germline CDR1 is MNHEY and CDR2 is SMNVEV (reference sequence). CDR3 length: 10 residues. The CDR3 sequence is CASSSHGYTF. The CDR3 DNA reads as TGTGCCAGCAGTTCTCATGGCTACACCTTC.

V usage is TRBV7-9 and J usage is TRBJ1-3; TRBD1 is a possible D gene (6 bases). The germline gives CDR1 SEHNR, CDR2 FQNEAQ (reference sequence). Trimming took 5 bases from V and 3 from J, leaving 17 bases between them. This CDR3 spans 16 amino acids. The CDR3 spells CASSPPTGSVGNTIYF. The CDR3 bases are TGTGCCAGCAGCCCACCAACAGGGTCAGTTGGAAACACCATATATTTT.

V usage is TRBV27 and J usage is TRBJ2-7, with TRBD2 matching over 13 bases. This CDR3 has 14 residues. The ends lost 5 bases at V and 4 bases at J; junction bases unmatched: 2. In germline, CDR1 is MNHEY, CDR2 SMNVEV (reference sequence). Here the CDR3 reads CASSGLAGVYEQYF. For the CDR3, the DNA is TGTGCCAGCAGTGGACTAGCGGGAGTGTACGAGCAGTACTTC.